This T cell receptor beta chain was identified in a study of shared clonotypes between healthy human individuals. This clone was counted a single time. V lost 3 bases and J 1 base, leaving 15 bases between the germline ends. Germline CDR1 is LNHDA and CDR2 is SQIVND (reference sequence). This CDR3 is built from 16 residues. Using immunoSEQ multiplex PCR, the repertoire was profiled, and TCRdb retains in-frame clones only, with some absent. The table has 2 million or so clones, about 95% seen once. Naive CD8 populations comprised CD45RO-negative cells positively selected for CCR7, excluding terminally differentiated effector memory CD45RA+ cells.

The V call is TRBV19, the J call TRBJ1-1; D unresolved. The specimen sequenced was naive CD8+ T cells sorted from blood. The receptor was isolated from a man in his late teens or twenties in good health. In DNA form, the CDR3 reads TGTGCCAGTAGTATCCACCCTAGTAGGGAGAACACTGAAGCTTTCTTT. Its protein is CASSIHPSRENTEAFF.